The rows below give T cell receptor beta chains drawn from one sample of a study of CXCR3-negative and CXCR3-positive naive CD8 T cells. TCRdb re-called the 5' RACE reads; one entry per CDR3 protein, DNA not given. The sample yields about 120,000 distinct CDR3 sequences, of which the top ten take up about 0.54%. Sequencing was carried out using naive CXCR3+ CD8+ T cells from blood. All receptors derive from a human donor in good health. Some clones in this sample may be carry-over from other donors' samples. CDR3s include the opening cysteine and the closing phenylalanine or tryptophan. The order of the fields is J gene, V gene, CDR3 protein.

J gene: TRBJ2-1
V gene: TRBV19
CDR3 protein: CASSISYNEQFF

J gene: TRBJ2-7
V gene: TRBV4-2
CDR3 protein: CASSQEWEQSYEQYF

J gene: TRBJ2-7
V gene: TRBV30
CDR3 protein: CAWSDGSVFSEQYF

J gene: TRBJ2-7
V gene: TRBV30
CDR3 protein: CAGVRDSSYEQYF

J gene: TRBJ2-1
V gene: TRBV6-2/TRBV6-3
CDR3 protein: CAISGQGAQNEQFF

J gene: TRBJ2-2
V gene: TRBV29-1
CDR3 protein: CSVVTSGSPGELFF

J gene: TRBJ1-4
V gene: TRBV7-6
CDR3 protein: CASSPLGEKLFF

J gene: TRBJ2-7
V gene: TRBV20-1
CDR3 protein: CSARESRGTHYEQYF

J gene: TRBJ2-2
V gene: TRBV29-1
CDR3 protein: CSVELGTANTGELFF

J gene: TRBJ1-6
V gene: TRBV29-1
CDR3 protein: CSPHRGQPLHF

J gene: TRBJ1-2
V gene: TRBV20-1
CDR3 protein: CSASRDSANYGYTF

J gene: TRBJ2-7
V gene: TRBV19
CDR3 protein: CASSTRDNTYEQYF

J gene: TRBJ2-5
V gene: TRBV3-1
CDR3 protein: CASSPPQGNIETQYF

J gene: TRBJ2-7
V gene: TRBV12-3/TRBV12-4
CDR3 protein: CASGQGTYEQYF

J gene: TRBJ1-3
V gene: TRBV7-9
CDR3 protein: CASSPGDIVSGNTIYF

J gene: TRBJ2-2
V gene: TRBV19
CDR3 protein: CASAGLQDTGELFF

J gene: TRBJ2-1
V gene: TRBV7-3
CDR3 protein: CASSLGLAGEQFF

J gene: TRBJ1-1
V gene: TRBV29-1
CDR3 protein: CSVDDSTPEAFF

J gene: TRBJ2-7
V gene: TRBV30
CDR3 protein: CAWSVEGYEQYF

J gene: TRBJ1-1
V gene: TRBV12-3/TRBV12-4
CDR3 protein: CASSLGQGAPTEAFF

J gene: TRBJ2-1
V gene: TRBV5-1
CDR3 protein: CASSLNNEQFF

J gene: TRBJ1-5
V gene: TRBV6-6
CDR3 protein: CASSYSVEGAQPQHF

J gene: TRBJ2-7
V gene: TRBV2
CDR3 protein: CASTGTSGYYEQYF

J gene: TRBJ2-1
V gene: TRBV20-1
CDR3 protein: CSAPREGDYNEQFF

J gene: TRBJ2-1
V gene: TRBV4-2
CDR3 protein: CASSPGLGAYNEQFF

J gene: TRBJ1-1
V gene: TRBV19
CDR3 protein: CASSINGQGTEAFF

J gene: TRBJ1-1
V gene: TRBV20-1
CDR3 protein: CSAAPGDTEAFF

J gene: TRBJ2-2
V gene: TRBV4-2
CDR3 protein: CASSPQGDRAYAGELFF

J gene: TRBJ1-2
V gene: TRBV19
CDR3 protein: CASSPSTGGNYGYTF

J gene: TRBJ2-1
V gene: TRBV5-1
CDR3 protein: CASSLASGGVDNEQFF

J gene: TRBJ1-1
V gene: TRBV15
CDR3 protein: CATSRDRGSTEAFF

J gene: TRBJ2-7
V gene: TRBV7-9
CDR3 protein: CASTLGGSYEQYF

J gene: TRBJ2-6
V gene: TRBV2
CDR3 protein: CASSEGGWGRGPSGANVLTF

J gene: TRBJ2-7
V gene: TRBV13
CDR3 protein: CASSLESNYEQYF

J gene: TRBJ2-5
V gene: TRBV5-1
CDR3 protein: CASSLVGGVETQYF

J gene: TRBJ2-5
V gene: TRBV2
CDR3 protein: CATERGGQETQYF

J gene: TRBJ2-7
V gene: TRBV5-1
CDR3 protein: CASSWTGGDAYEQYF

J gene: TRBJ2-1
V gene: TRBV12-3/TRBV12-4
CDR3 protein: CASSLGSGEQFF

J gene: TRBJ1-1
V gene: TRBV10-2
CDR3 protein: CASSELATEAFF

J gene: TRBJ2-1
V gene: TRBV2
CDR3 protein: CASLTRQDSYNEQFF

J gene: TRBJ2-1
V gene: TRBV18
CDR3 protein: CASSPVSRGGDEQFF

J gene: TRBJ1-2
V gene: TRBV4-1
CDR3 protein: CASSQDSARSRYGYTF

J gene: TRBJ2-1
V gene: TRBV5-1
CDR3 protein: CASSLGSGVEQFF

J gene: TRBJ2-3
V gene: TRBV4-2
CDR3 protein: CASSQASDILVTDTQYF

J gene: TRBJ1-1
V gene: TRBV24-1
CDR3 protein: CATSSQPGDTEAFF

J gene: TRBJ1-1
V gene: TRBV5-6
CDR3 protein: CASSPTFLRDITEAFF

J gene: TRBJ2-7
V gene: TRBV7-9
CDR3 protein: CASSPKQGPYEQYF

J gene: TRBJ2-7
V gene: TRBV5-1
CDR3 protein: CASSEFAGSAYEQYF

J gene: TRBJ2-7
V gene: TRBV12-3/TRBV12-4
CDR3 protein: CASSLVTGVDYEQYF

J gene: TRBJ1-5
V gene: TRBV3-1
CDR3 protein: CASSQGDSSNQPQHF

J gene: TRBJ2-1
V gene: TRBV7-9
CDR3 protein: CASSPHPGQGYDQFF

J gene: TRBJ1-1
V gene: TRBV20-1
CDR3 protein: CSAREDREDTEAFF